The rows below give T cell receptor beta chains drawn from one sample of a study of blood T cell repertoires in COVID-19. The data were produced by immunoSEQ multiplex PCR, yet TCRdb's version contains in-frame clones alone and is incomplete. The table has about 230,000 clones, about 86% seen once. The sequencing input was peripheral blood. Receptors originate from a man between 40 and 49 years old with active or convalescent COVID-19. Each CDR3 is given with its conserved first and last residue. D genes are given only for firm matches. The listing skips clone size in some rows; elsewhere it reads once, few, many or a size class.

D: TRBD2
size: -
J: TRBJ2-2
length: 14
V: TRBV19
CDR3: CAIHSGRDTGELFF
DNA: TGTGCCATTCACAGCGGGAGGGACACCGGGGAGCTGTTTTTT

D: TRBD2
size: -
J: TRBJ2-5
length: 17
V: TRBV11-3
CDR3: CASSPGLAGEAQETQYF
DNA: TGTGCCAGCAGCCCGGGACTAGCGGGAGAGGCCCAAGAGACCCAGTACTTC

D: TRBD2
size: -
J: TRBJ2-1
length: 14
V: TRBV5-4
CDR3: CASSPTSSNNEQFF
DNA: TGTGCCAGCAGCCCGACTAGCAGCAACAATGAGCAGTTCTTC

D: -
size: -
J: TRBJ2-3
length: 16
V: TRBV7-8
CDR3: CASSLGNRLITDTQYF
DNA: TGTGCCAGCAGCTTAGGAAACAGGCTTATCACAGATACGCAGTATTTT

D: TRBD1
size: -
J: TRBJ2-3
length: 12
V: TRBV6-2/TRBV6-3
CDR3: CASSGQGLTQYF
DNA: TGTGCCAGCAGCGGACAGGGCTTAACGCAGTATTTT

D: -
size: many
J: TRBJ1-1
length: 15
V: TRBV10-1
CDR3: CASSKGASVNTEAFF
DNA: TGCGCCAGCAGTAAAGGGGCGTCGGTGAACACTGAAGCTTTCTTT

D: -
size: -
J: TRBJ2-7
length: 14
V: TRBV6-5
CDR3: CASFSEDISYEQYF
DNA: TGTGCCAGCTTTTCAGAGGACATCTCCTACGAGCAGTACTTC

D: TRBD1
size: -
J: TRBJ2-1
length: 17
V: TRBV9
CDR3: CASSVAYGTVKRHEQFF
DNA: TGTGCCAGCAGCGTAGCTTACGGGACAGTCAAAAGGCATGAGCAGTTCTTC

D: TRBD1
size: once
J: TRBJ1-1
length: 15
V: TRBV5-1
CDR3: CASSSHGQGATEAFF
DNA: TGCGCCAGCAGCTCGCACGGACAGGGGGCCACTGAAGCTTTCTTT

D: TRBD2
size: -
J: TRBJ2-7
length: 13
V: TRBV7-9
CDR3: CASSGRAFNEQYF
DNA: TGTGCCAGCAGCGGGAGGGCCTTCAACGAGCAGTACTTC

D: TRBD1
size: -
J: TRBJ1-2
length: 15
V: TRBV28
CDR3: CASSTTGGPNYGYTF
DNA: TGTGCCAGCAGTACGACAGGGGGTCCCAACTATGGCTACACCTTC

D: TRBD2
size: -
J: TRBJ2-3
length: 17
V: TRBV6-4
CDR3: CASSEGLAGGSTDTQYF
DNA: TGTGCCAGCAGTGAAGGACTAGCGGGAGGGAGCACAGATACGCAGTATTTT

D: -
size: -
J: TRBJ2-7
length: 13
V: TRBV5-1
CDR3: CASSLIQGGEQYF
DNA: TGCGCCAGCAGCTTGATCCAGGGGGGCGAGCAGTACTTC

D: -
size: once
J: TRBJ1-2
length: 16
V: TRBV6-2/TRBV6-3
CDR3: CASSPTTGRENYGYTF
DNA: TGTGCCAGCAGCCCTACTACAGGGAGGGAAAATTATGGCTACACCTTC